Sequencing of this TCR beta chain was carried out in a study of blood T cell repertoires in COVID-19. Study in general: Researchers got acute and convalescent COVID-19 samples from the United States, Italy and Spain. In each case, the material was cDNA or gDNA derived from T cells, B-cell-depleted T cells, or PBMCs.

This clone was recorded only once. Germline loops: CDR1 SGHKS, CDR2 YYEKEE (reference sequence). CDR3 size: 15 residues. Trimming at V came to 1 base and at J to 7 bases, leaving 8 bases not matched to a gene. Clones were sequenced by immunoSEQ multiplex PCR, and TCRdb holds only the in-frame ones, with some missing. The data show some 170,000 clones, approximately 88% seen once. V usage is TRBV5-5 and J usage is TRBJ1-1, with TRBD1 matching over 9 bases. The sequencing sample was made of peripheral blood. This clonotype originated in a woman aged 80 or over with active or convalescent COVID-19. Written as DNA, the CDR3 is TGTGCCAGCAGCTTGAGCGGGACAGGGCTGTATGAAGCTTTCTTT. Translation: CASSLSGTGLYEAFF.